This TCR beta chain was retrieved from a study of shared clonotypes between healthy human individuals. Those who donated were healthy HIV-negative adults, with no recent acute infections or vaccinations reported. Germline loops: CDR1 LNHDA, CDR2 SQIVND (reference sequence). This CDR3 has 14 residues. The V segment lost 4 bases and the J segment 5 bases; nucleotides outside the gene matches: 3. Generated by immunoSEQ multiplex PCR, the TCRdb table keeps only in-frame clones and is missing some. The sample lists hundreds of thousands of clones, about three quarters occurring once. The sample was memory CD4+ T cells sorted from blood. Subset noted: CD45RA-negative fraction. The chain couples TRBV19 to TRBJ1-2, with 11 bases fitting TRBD1. This clonotype was obtained from a woman in her 30s in good health. The chain's CDR3 is CASSRGQGEYGYTF. The DNA for the CDR3 is TGTGCCAGTAGTAGGGGACAGGGGGAGTATGGCTACACCTTC.